The rows below give T cell receptor beta chains drawn from one sample of a study of cytomegalovirus exposure and HLA in healthy donors. The repertoire was sequenced with immunoSEQ multiplex PCR; TCRdb's copy has only in-frame clones and lacks some. The sample lists approximately 300,000 clones, about nine tenths occurring once. Sequencing used PBMCs. Receptors originate from a woman between 18 and 30 years old in good health and CMV-seronegative. The CDR3 runs from the conserved cysteine through the conserved F or W. D genes are given only for firm matches.

V gene	J gene	D gene	CDR3 DNA	CDR3 protein
TRBV25-1	TRBJ2-2	NA	TGTGCCACCCAAATAGGGGCGGAACCGAACACCGGGGAGCTGTTTTTT	CATQIGAEPNTGELFF
TRBV5-1	TRBJ2-7	TRBD2	TGCGCCAGCAGCCCGGGTTGGGGAGAGGGACTAGCGGGAAAATACGAGCAGTACTTC	CASSPGWGEGLAGKYEQYF
TRBV7-8	TRBJ2-7	TRBD1	TGTGCCAGCAGCTTAGATCAGGGGGCGAGCTACGAGCAGTACTTC	CASSLDQGASYEQYF
TRBV29-1	TRBJ2-4	NA	TGCAGCGTACCAGCAGGGGACATTCAGTACTTC	CSVPAGDIQYF
TRBV28	TRBJ2-7	NA	TGTGCCAGCAGCCGAACAGGGCCCCCCTACGAGCAGTACTTC	CASSRTGPPYEQYF
TRBV28	TRBJ2-1	TRBD1	TGTGCCAGCAGTTTCTCCTCGGGTAGCAGGGGGTACTATGAGCAGTTCTTC	CASSFSSGSRGYYEQFF
TRBV2	TRBJ2-2	NA	TGTGCCAGCAGTGACGGTCGGGAAGGCGGGGAGCTGTTTTTT	CASSDGREGGELFF
TRBV18	TRBJ1-5	TRBD1	TGTGCCAGCTCACCAAATACAGGGGATCAGCCCCAGCATTTT	CASSPNTGDQPQHF
TRBV4-3	TRBJ1-2	NA	TGCGCCAGCAGCCAAGATGGCCTTCTGGGCTACACCTTC	CASSQDGLLGYTF
TRBV28	TRBJ2-7	TRBD1	TGTGCCAGCACCCCGGGACAGGGGACCTACGAGCAGTACTTC	CASTPGQGTYEQYF